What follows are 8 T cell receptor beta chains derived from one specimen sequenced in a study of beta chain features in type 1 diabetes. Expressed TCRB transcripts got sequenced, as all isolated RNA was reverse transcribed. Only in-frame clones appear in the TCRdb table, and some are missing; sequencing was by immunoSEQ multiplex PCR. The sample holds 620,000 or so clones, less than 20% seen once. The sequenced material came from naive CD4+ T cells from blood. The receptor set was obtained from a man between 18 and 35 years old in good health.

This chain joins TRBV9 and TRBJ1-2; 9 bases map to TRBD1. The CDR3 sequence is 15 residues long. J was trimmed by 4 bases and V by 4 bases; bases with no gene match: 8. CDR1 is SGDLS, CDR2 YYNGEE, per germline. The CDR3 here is CASSQEPTGGYGYTF. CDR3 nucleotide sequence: TGTGCCAGCAGCCAAGAACCGACAGGGGGCTATGGCTACACCTTC.

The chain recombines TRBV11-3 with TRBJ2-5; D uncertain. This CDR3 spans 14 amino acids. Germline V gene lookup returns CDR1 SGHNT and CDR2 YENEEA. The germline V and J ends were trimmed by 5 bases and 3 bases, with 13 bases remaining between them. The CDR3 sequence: CASSLGRLKETQYF. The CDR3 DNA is TGTGCCAGCAGCCTAGGACGCCTCAAAGAGACCCAGTACTTC.

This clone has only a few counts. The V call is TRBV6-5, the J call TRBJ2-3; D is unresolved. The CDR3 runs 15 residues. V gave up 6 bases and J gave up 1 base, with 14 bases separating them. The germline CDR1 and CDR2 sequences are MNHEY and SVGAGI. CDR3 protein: CASRPYSPGTDTQYF. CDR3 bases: TGTGCCAGCAGGCCCTATTCTCCCGGCACAGATACGCAGTATTTT.

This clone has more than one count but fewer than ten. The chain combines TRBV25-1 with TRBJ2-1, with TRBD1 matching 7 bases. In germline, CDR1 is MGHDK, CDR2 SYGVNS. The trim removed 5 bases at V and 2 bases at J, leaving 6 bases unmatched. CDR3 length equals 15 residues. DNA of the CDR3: TGTGCCAGCAGTCCCTCGGGACAGACCTACAATGAGCAGTTCTTC. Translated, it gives CASSPSGQTYNEQFF.

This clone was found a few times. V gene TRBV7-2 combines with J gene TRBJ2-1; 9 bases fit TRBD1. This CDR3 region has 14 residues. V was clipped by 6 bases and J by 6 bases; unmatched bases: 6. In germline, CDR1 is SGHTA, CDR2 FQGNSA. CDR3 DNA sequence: TGTGCCAGCAGTTGGGACAGGGCGGGCAATGAGCAGTTCTTC. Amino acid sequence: CASSWDRAGNEQFF. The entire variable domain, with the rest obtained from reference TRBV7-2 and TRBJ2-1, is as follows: GAGVSQSPSNKVTEKGKDVELRCDPISGHTALYWYRQSLGQGLEFLIYFQGNSAPDKSGLPSDRFSAERTGGSVSTLTIQRTQQEDSAVYLCASSWDRAGNEQFFGPGTRLTVL.

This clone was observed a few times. The CDR3 sequence is CASSPGRVNSPLHF. CDR3 coding DNA: TGTGCCAGCTCACCAGGCAGGGTGAATTCACCCCTCCACTTT. The chain recombines TRBV18 with TRBJ1-6, with a weak D call TRBD1 (5 bases). The V gene lost 2 bases and the J gene lost 7 bases, with 9 bases spanning the gap. The germline V gene has CDR1 KGHSH and CDR2 LQKENI. This CDR3 is 14 amino acids long.

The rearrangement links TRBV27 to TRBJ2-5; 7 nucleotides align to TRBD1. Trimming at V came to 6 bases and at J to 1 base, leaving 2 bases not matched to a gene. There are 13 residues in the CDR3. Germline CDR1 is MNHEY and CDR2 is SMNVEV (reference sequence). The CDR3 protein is CASRTGFQETQYF. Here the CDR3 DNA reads TGTGCCAGCAGGACAGGGTTCCAAGAGACCCAGTACTTC.

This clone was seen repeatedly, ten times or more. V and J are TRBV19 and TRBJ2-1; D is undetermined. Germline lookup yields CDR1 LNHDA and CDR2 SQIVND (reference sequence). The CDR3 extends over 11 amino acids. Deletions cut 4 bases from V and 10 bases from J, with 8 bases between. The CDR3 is CASSTRTEQFF. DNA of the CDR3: TGTGCCAGTAGTACGAGGACGGAGCAGTTCTTC.